The rows below give T cell receptor beta chains drawn from one sample of a study of PD-1 blockade in classical Hodgkin lymphoma. Libraries were prepared by immunoSEQ multiplex PCR; TCRdb keeps only in-frame clonotypes and omits some of them. The data hold almost 95,000 clones, with 83% observed a single time. Material: peripheral blood mononuclear cells (PBMCs), obtained before the fourth cycle of nivolumab. Source of these receptors: a human donor with classical Hodgkin lymphoma. Both conserved end residues are part of each CDR3. Fields, in order: CDR3 protein, CDR3 DNA, CDR3 length, J gene, V gene, clone size, D gene. A D gene is named only where the DNA matches it firmly. Rows give clone size only sometimes, using once, few, many, or a class for an expanded clone.

cdr3_aa: CASSKDRTNTGELFF
cdr3_nt: TGTGCCAGCAGTAAGGACAGAACGAACACCGGGGAGCTGTTTTTT
cdr3_length: 15
j_call: TRBJ2-2
v_call: TRBV6-6
clone_size: once
d_call: .

cdr3_aa: CASSSAGATGYTF
cdr3_nt: TGTGCCAGCAGCTCTGCGGGGGCGACTGGCTACACCTTC
cdr3_length: 13
j_call: TRBJ1-2
v_call: TRBV5-4
clone_size: .
d_call: .

cdr3_aa: CASSLTETTGLYEQFF
cdr3_nt: TGTGCCAGCAGCTTAACGGAGACGACAGGGTTATATGAGCAGTTCTTC
cdr3_length: 16
j_call: TRBJ2-1
v_call: TRBV27
clone_size: .
d_call: TRBD1

cdr3_aa: CASSLEPSYNEQFF
cdr3_nt: TGTGCCAGCAGCTTGGAGCCCTCCTACAATGAGCAGTTCTTC
cdr3_length: 14
j_call: TRBJ2-1
v_call: TRBV7-2
clone_size: .
d_call: .

cdr3_aa: CATSGQLSGANVLTF
cdr3_nt: TGTGCCACCTCGGGACAACTCTCTGGGGCCAACGTCCTGACTTTC
cdr3_length: 15
j_call: TRBJ2-6
v_call: TRBV10-3
clone_size: .
d_call: .

cdr3_aa: CASSHGETQYF
cdr3_nt: TGTGCCAGCAGTCACGGGGAGACCCAGTACTTC
cdr3_length: 11
j_call: TRBJ2-5
v_call: TRBV25-1
clone_size: .
d_call: .

cdr3_aa: CASSVVGLSTYEQYF
cdr3_nt: TGTGCCAGCAGCGTCGTGGGACTCAGCACCTACGAGCAGTACTTC
cdr3_length: 15
j_call: TRBJ2-7
v_call: TRBV5-6
clone_size: .
d_call: .

cdr3_aa: CASSLRTGGGWDFHEQYF
cdr3_nt: TGTGCCAGCAGCTTGAGGACAGGGGGCGGGTGGGATTTCCACGAGCAGTACTTC
cdr3_length: 18
j_call: TRBJ2-7
v_call: TRBV5-6
clone_size: .
d_call: TRBD1

cdr3_aa: CASSSLYEQYF
cdr3_nt: TGTGCCAGCAGTTCCTTATACGAGCAGTACTTC
cdr3_length: 11
j_call: TRBJ2-7
v_call: TRBV6-5
clone_size: .
d_call: .

cdr3_aa: CASSLPSTNEKLFF
cdr3_nt: TGCGCCAGCAGCTTGCCATCAACTAATGAAAAACTGTTTTTT
cdr3_length: 14
j_call: TRBJ1-4
v_call: TRBV5-1
clone_size: .
d_call: .

cdr3_aa: CASSPNQGGNTEAFF
cdr3_nt: TGTGCCAGCTCACCAAACCAGGGAGGTAACACTGAAGCTTTCTTT
cdr3_length: 15
j_call: TRBJ1-1
v_call: TRBV18
clone_size: .
d_call: .

cdr3_aa: CASSFGDGYGYTF
cdr3_nt: TGTGCCAGCAGCTTTGGGGATGGCTATGGCTACACCTTC
cdr3_length: 13
j_call: TRBJ1-2
v_call: TRBV7-9
clone_size: .
d_call: .

cdr3_aa: CASSVDSSTSSGNTIYF
cdr3_nt: TGTGCCAGCAGTGTGGACTCCTCGACAAGCTCTGGAAACACCATATATTTT
cdr3_length: 17
j_call: TRBJ1-3
v_call: TRBV6-1
clone_size: .
d_call: .

cdr3_aa: CASILAGTTDTQYF
cdr3_nt: TGCGCCAGCATCCTAGCGGGGACCACAGATACGCAGTATTTT
cdr3_length: 14
j_call: TRBJ2-3
v_call: TRBV10-1
clone_size: .
d_call: TRBD2

cdr3_aa: CASTLDREDEQYF
cdr3_nt: TGTGCCAGCACTCTGGACAGGGAGGACGAGCAGTACTTC
cdr3_length: 13
j_call: TRBJ2-7
v_call: TRBV2
clone_size: few
d_call: TRBD1

cdr3_aa: CASRGELGTEAFF
cdr3_nt: TGCGCCAGCAGAGGGGAATTGGGCACTGAAGCTTTCTTT
cdr3_length: 13
j_call: TRBJ1-1
v_call: TRBV5-1
clone_size: .
d_call: .

cdr3_aa: CASSSTGQRETQYF
cdr3_nt: TGTGCCAGCAGCTCCACAGGGCAGCGAGAGACCCAGTACTTC
cdr3_length: 14
j_call: TRBJ2-5
v_call: TRBV7-3
clone_size: once
d_call: .

cdr3_aa: CASSVDWDGYGYTF
cdr3_nt: TGTGCCAGCAGTGTGGATTGGGACGGCTATGGCTACACCTTC
cdr3_length: 14
j_call: TRBJ1-2
v_call: TRBV6-4
clone_size: .
d_call: .

cdr3_aa: CATSRAGDSDQPQHF
cdr3_nt: TGTGCCACCAGCAGAGCTGGAGACAGCGATCAGCCCCAGCATTTT
cdr3_length: 15
j_call: TRBJ1-5
v_call: TRBV15
clone_size: .
d_call: .

cdr3_aa: CASRSTVNTEAFF
cdr3_nt: TGCGCCAGCAGGTCGACAGTGAACACTGAAGCTTTCTTT
cdr3_length: 13
j_call: TRBJ1-1
v_call: TRBV5-1
clone_size: .
d_call: .

cdr3_aa: CASSWGSFQPQHF
cdr3_nt: TGTGCCAGTAGTTGGGGGTCTTTTCAGCCCCAGCATTTT
cdr3_length: 13
j_call: TRBJ1-5
v_call: TRBV19
clone_size: few
d_call: .

cdr3_aa: CASSGSGVGGSALQYF
cdr3_nt: TGCGCCAGCAGCGGTAGCGGGGTGGGAGGATCCGCTCTGCAGTACTTC
cdr3_length: 16
j_call: TRBJ2-7
v_call: TRBV4-3
clone_size: few
d_call: TRBD2